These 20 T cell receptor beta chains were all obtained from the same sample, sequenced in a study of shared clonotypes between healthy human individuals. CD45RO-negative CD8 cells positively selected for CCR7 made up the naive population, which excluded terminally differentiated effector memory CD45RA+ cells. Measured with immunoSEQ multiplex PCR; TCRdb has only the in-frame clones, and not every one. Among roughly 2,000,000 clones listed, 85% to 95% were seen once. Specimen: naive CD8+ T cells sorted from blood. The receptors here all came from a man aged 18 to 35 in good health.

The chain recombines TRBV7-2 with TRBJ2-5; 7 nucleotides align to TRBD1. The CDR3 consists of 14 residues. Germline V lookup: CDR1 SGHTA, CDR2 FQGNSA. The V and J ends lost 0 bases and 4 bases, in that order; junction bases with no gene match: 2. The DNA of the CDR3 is TGTGCCAGCAGCTTAGCAGGGGGCGGAGAGACCCAGTACTTC. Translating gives CASSLAGGGETQYF.

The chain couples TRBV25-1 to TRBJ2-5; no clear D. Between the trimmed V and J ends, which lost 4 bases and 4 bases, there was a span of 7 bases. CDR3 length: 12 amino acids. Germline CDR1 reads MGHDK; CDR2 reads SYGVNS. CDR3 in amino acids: CASSGDGETQYF. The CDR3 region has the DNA TGTGCCAGCAGTGGTGACGGAGAGACCCAGTACTTC.

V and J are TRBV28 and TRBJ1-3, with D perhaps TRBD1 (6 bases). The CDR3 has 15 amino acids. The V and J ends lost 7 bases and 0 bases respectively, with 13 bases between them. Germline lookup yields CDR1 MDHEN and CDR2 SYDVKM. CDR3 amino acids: CASTQGISSGNTIYF. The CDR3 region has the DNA TGTGCCAGCACCCAGGGGATTTCCTCTGGAAACACCATATATTTT.

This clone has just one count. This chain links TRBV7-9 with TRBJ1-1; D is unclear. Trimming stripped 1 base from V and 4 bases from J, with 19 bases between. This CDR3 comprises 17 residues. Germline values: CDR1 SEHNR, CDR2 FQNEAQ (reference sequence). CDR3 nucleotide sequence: TGTGCCAGCAGCTTAGATTGGGCAGGAGGCCCGAGCACTGAAGCTTTCTTT. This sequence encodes CASSLDWAGGPSTEAFF.

The CDR3 DNA reads TGTGCCAGCAGGAAACAGGGGTCAGTCAATCAGCCCCAGCATTTT. Translating it yields CASRKQGSVNQPQHF. J is TRBJ1-5 and V is TRBV6-5; TRBD1 aligns across 7 bases. The CDR3 totals 15 residues. The germline V gene has CDR1 MNHEY and CDR2 SVGAGI. J gave up 3 bases and V 6 bases, and 8 bases lay outside the gene matches.

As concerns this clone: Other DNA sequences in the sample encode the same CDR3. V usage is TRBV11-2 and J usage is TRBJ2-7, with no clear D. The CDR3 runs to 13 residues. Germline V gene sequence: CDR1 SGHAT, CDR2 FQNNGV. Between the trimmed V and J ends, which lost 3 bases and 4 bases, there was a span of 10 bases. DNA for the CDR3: TGTGCCAGCAGCTTTAGCACGGTTTACGAGCAGTACTTC. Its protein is CASSFSTVYEQYF. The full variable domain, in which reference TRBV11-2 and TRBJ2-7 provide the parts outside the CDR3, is EAGVAQSPRYKIIEKRQSVAFWCNPISGHATLYWYQQILGQGPKLLIQFQNNGVVDDSQLPKDRFSAERLKGVDSTLKIQPAKLEDSAVYLCASSFSTVYEQYFGPGTRLTVT.

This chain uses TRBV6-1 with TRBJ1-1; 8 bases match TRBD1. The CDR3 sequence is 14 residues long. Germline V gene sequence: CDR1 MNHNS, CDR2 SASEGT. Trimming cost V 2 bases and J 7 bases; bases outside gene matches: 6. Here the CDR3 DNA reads TGTGCCAGCAGTGAAACAGGGGGTAGCGGTGAAGCTTTCTTT. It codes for CASSETGGSGEAFF.

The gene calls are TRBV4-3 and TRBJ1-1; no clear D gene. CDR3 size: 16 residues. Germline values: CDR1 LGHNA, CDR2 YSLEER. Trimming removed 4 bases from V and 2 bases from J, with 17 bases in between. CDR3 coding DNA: TGCGCCAGCAGCCGCTTCGGGGAGCAGCCAAACACTGAAGCTTTCTTT. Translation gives CASSRFGEQPNTEAFF.

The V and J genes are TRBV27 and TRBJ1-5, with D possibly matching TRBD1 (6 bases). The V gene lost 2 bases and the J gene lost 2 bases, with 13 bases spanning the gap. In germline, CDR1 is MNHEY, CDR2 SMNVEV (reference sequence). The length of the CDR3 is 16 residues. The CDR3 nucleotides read TGTGCCAGCAGTTTAGGCGGGGGCCTCGGCAATCAGCCCCAGCATTTT. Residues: CASSLGGGLGNQPQHF.

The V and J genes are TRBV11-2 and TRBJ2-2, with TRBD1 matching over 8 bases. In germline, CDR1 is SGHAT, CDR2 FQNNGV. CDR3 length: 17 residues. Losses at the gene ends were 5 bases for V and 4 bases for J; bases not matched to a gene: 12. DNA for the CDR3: TGTGCCAGCAGCCCCGGGCCTCGGACAGGGCTCACCGGGGAGCTGTTTTTT. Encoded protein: CASSPGPRTGLTGELFF.

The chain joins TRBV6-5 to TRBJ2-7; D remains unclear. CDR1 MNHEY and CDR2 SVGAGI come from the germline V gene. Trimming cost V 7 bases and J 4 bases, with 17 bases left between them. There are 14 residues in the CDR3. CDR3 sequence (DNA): TGTGCCAGCATCGACGACGGTGATTTGTACGAGCAGTACTTC. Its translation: CASIDDGDLYEQYF.

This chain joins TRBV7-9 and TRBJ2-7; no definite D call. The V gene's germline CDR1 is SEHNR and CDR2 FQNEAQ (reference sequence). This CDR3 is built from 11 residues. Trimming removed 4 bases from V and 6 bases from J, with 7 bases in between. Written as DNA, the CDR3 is TGTGCCAGCAGCTCCAACGGCGAGCAGTACTTC. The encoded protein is CASSSNGEQYF.

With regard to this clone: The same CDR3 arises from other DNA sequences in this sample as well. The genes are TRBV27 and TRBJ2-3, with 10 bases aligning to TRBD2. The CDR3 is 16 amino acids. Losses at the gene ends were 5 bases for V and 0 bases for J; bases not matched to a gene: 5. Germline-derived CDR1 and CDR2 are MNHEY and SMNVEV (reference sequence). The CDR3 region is CASSLGTSVSTDTQYF. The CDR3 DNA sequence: TGTGCCAGCAGTCTCGGGACTAGCGTTAGCACAGATACGCAGTATTTT.

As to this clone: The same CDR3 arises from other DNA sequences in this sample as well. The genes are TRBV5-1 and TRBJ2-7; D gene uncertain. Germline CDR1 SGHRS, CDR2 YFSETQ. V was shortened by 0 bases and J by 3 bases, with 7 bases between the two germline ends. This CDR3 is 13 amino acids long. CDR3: CASSLGAGYEQYF. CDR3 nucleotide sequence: TGCGCCAGCAGCTTGGGCGCCGGCTACGAGCAGTACTTC.

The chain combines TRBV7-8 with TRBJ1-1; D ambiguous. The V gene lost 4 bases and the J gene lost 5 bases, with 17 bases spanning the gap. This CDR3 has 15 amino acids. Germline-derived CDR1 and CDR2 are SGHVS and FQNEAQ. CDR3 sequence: CASSSSYGFGTEAFF. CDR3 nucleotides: TGTGCCAGCAGCTCGTCTTACGGGTTTGGGACTGAAGCTTTCTTT. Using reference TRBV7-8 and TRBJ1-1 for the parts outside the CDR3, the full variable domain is GAGVSQSPRYKVAKRGQDVALRCDPISGHVSLFWYQQALGQGPEFLTYFQNEAQLDKSGLPSDRFFAERPEGSVSTLKIQRTQQEDSAVYLCASSSSYGFGTEAFFGQGTRLTVV.

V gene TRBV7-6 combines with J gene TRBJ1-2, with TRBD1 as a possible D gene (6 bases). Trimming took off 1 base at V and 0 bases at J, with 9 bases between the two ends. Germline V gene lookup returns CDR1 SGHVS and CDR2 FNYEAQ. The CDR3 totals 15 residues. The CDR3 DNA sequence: TGTGCCAGCAGCTTAGGAGAGGGGGCTAACTATGGCTACACCTTC. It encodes CASSLGEGANYGYTF.

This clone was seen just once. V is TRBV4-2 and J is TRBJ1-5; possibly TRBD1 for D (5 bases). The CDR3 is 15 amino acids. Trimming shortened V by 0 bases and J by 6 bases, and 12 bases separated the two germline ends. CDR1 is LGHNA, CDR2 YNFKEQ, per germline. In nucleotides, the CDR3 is TGTGCCAGCAGCCAAGAACAAGGGGTGATTCAGCCCCAGCATTTT. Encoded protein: CASSQEQGVIQPQHF.

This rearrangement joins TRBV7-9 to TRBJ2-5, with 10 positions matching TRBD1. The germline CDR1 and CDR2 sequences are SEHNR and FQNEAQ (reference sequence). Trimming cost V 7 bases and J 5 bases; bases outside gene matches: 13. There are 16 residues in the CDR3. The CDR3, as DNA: TGTGCCAGCAACATCGGACAGGGGGGATTTGAGGAGACCCAGTACTTC. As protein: CASNIGQGGFEETQYF.

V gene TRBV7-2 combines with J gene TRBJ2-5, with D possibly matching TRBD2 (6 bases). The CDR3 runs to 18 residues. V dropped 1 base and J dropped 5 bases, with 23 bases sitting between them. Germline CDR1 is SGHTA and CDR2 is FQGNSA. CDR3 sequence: CASSLGVVVSGGEETQYF. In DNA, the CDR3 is TGTGCCAGCAGCTTAGGGGTAGTGGTTAGCGGAGGTGAGGAGACCCAGTACTTC.

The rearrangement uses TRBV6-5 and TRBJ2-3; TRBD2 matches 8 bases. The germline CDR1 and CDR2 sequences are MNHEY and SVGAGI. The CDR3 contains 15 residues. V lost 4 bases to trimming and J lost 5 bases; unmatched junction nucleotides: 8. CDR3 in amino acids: CASSFEGLERDTQYF. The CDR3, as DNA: TGTGCCAGCAGTTTCGAGGGACTAGAACGAGATACGCAGTATTTT.